The present T cell receptor beta chain was sequenced within a study of shared clonotypes between healthy human individuals. General study results and limits: The sharing of approximately 5.1% of naive CD4 clonotypes was seen across a few donors.

An assay was performed, and its level was deep. In the authors' methods: ImmunoSEQ junction-only sequences lacked quality scores, so their filtering differed. This table comes from immunoSEQ multiplex PCR, and its TCRdb copy is limited to in-frame clones, with some not included. V, J and clone size derive from that table, while D and trimming were established from the DNA sequence. Of about 79,000 clones listed, under 65% were seen once; the top ten hold under 65%. Details on this clone: Its cognate antigen is unknown.

J was trimmed by 0 bases and V by 0 bases; bases with no gene match: 2. This CDR3 contains 16 residues. Germline values: CDR1 MNHEY, CDR2 SVGAGI. V gene TRBV6-5 combines with J gene TRBJ2-1, with 7 bases fitting TRBD2. Sequencing used memory CD8+ T cells sorted from blood. Subset indicated: CD45RO+ cells pooled with CCR7-negative TemRA cells. The receptor was derived from a man aged 25 to 45 in good health. DNA of the CDR3: TGTGCCAGCAGTTACTCGAGCGGGGCCTCCTACAATGAGCAGTTCTTC. Translated: CASSYSSGASYNEQFF.